This T cell receptor (beta chain) was identified in a study of tumor-infiltrating lymphocytes in primary liver carcinoma. This clonotype was seen only a few times. Researchers generated TCR beta cDNA from about 530 ng of total RNA, relying on a constant-region primer. Employing slightly modified ARM-PCR, three nested multiplex PCR rounds were run, and these gave rise to the TCR beta libraries. TCRdb used MiXCR to reprocess the multiplex PCR reads, holding one entry per CDR3 protein. The data hold 85,000 to 100,000 distinct CDR3 sequences, with about 70% observed a single time. Total RNA and DNA came together from roughly 20-30 mg of bulk tissue without cell sorting. Sequencing input: tumor-adjacent normal liver tissue. The TCR originated in a man in his forties with primary liver carcinoma and hepatitis B virus infection.

This chain's CDR3 is CASSNHQPQHF. The CDR3 DNA reads as TGTGCCAGCAGCAACCATCAGCCCCAGCATTTT. This chain uses TRBV7-3 with TRBJ1-5; D is ambiguous. The V end was cut by 5 bases, the J end by 5 bases, with 4 bases between. The CDR3 spans 11 residues. In germline, CDR1 is SGHTA, CDR2 FQGTGA.